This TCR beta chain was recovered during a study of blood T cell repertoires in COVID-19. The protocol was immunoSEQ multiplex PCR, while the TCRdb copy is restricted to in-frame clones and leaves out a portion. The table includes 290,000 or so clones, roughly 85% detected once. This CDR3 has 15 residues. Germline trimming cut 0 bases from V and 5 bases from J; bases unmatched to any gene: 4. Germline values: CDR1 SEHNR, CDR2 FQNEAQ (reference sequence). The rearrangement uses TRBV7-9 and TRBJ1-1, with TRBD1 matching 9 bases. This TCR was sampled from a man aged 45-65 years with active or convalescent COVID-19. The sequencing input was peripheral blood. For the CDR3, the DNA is TGTGCCAGCAGCTTAGCGACAGGGGGTAGGACTGAAGCTTTCTTT. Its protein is CASSLATGGRTEAFF.